This TCR beta chain originates from a study of blood T cell repertoires in COVID-19. Looking at the study overall: Acute-phase and convalescent COVID-19 samples originated in the United States, Italy and Spain.

In the study's own analysis: Reference gene primer amplification in the assay estimated nucleated cell counts. Method: immunoSEQ multiplex PCR; TCRdb's copy keeps in-frame clones and lacks some. V, J and clone size derive from that table, while D and trimming were established from the DNA sequence. The table includes around 260,000 clones, around four fifths detected once. Residents of about two dozen US areas, aged about 18 to 95 years, made up the participants. Participants were placed into cohorts based on the clinical history they reported. Unmatched junction bases numbered 7, after V lost 2 bases and J lost 5 bases. The CDR3 extends over 16 amino acids. In germline, CDR1 is LNHDA, CDR2 SQIVND (reference sequence).

J is TRBJ2-3 and V is TRBV19, with TRBD2 matching over 10 bases. This clonotype was sampled from a man aged 30-40 years with acute COVID-19. The sample taken for sequencing was PBMCs or T cells enriched from blood (not recorded which). The CDR3 loop reads CASSISISGGQDTQYF. In DNA form, the CDR3 reads TGTGCCAGTAGTATATCGATTAGCGGGGGGCAAGATACGCAGTATTTT.